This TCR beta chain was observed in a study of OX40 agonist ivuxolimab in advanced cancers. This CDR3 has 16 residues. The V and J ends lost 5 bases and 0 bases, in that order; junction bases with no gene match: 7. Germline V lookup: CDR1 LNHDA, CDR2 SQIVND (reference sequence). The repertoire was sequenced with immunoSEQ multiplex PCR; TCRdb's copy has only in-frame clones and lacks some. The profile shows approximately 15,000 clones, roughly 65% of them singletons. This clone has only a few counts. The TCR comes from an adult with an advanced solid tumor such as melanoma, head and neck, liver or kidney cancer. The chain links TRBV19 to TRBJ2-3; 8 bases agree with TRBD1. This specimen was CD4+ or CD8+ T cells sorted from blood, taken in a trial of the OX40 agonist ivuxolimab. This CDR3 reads CASSPRTGSSTDTQYF. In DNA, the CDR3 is TGTGCCAGTAGTCCCCGGACAGGGTCTAGCACAGATACGCAGTATTTT.